These 17 T cell receptor beta chains were sequenced from one sample in a study of blood T cell repertoires in COVID-19. Measured with immunoSEQ multiplex PCR; TCRdb has only the in-frame clones, and not every one. The sample lists approximately 53,000 clones; roughly 87% were seen once. Sequenced input: peripheral blood. Receptors originate from a woman aged 60-75 years with acute or convalescent COVID-19.

J is TRBJ1-2 and V is TRBV30; D gene uncertain. The length of the CDR3 is 15 residues. Trimming shortened V by 5 bases and J by 3 bases, and 19 bases separated the two germline ends. The V gene's germline CDR1 is GTSNPN and CDR2 SVGIG (reference sequence). The CDR3 reads CAWALPSEGDYGYTF. DNA for the CDR3: TGTGCCTGGGCCCTACCCTCCGAGGGTGACTATGGCTACACCTTC.

The chain employs TRBV24-1 and TRBJ2-1, with 9 positions matching TRBD2. The length of the CDR3 is 16 residues. V was clipped by 4 bases and J by 2 bases; unmatched bases: 5. Per the germline V gene, CDR1 is KGHDR and CDR2 is SFDVKD. The CDR3 DNA is TGTGCCACCAGTGACCCGAGCGGGGGGACCTACAATGAGCAGTTCTTC. Encoded protein: CATSDPSGGTYNEQFF.

This chain links TRBV18 with TRBJ2-3, with D hard to call. This CDR3 spans 12 amino acids. The germline CDR1 and CDR2 sequences are KGHSH and LQKENI. V was shortened by 6 bases and J by 6 bases, with 10 bases between the two germline ends. CDR3 loop: CASSHRADTQYF. The CDR3 nucleotides are TGTGCCAGCTCTCACCGCGCGGATACGCAGTATTTT.

This sequence joins TRBV7-6 and TRBJ2-5, with a possible D match to TRBD2 (5 bases). The V gene's germline CDR1 is SGHVS and CDR2 FNYEAQ. The ends were cut back, 5 bases at V and 5 bases at J, with 9 bases in the middle. This CDR3 has 12 residues. CDR3 coding DNA: TGTGCCAGCAGCCCTCCGGGGGAGACCCAGTACTTC. Its protein product is CASSPPGETQYF.

The CDR3 is CATSDASYGGELFF. CDR3 nucleotides: TGTGCCACCAGTGATGCCTCGTACGGCGGGGAGCTGTTTTTT. The chain combines TRBV24-1 with TRBJ2-2; D uncertain. The CDR3 has 14 residues. The germline V gene encodes CDR1 KGHDR and CDR2 SFDVKD. V dropped 3 bases and J dropped 7 bases, with 11 bases sitting between them.

This rearrangement joins TRBV12-3 or TRBV12-4 to TRBJ1-6, with a possible D match to TRBD1 (5 bases). V was cut by 3 bases and J by 10 bases, with 10 bases left in between. The CDR3 totals 13 residues. CDR3 sequence reads: CASSLAGSSPLHF. DNA of the CDR3: TGTGCCAGCAGTTTGGCAGGGTCCTCACCCCTCCACTTT.

The chain is built from TRBV11-2 and TRBJ1-5, with 7 bases aligning to TRBD1. Germline values: CDR1 SGHAT, CDR2 FQNNGV. The ends lost 5 bases at V and 2 bases at J; junction bases unmatched: 6. CDR3 length: 15 amino acids. CDR3 region: CASSPTGMGNQPQHF. DNA of the CDR3: TGTGCCAGCAGCCCGACAGGGATGGGCAATCAGCCCCAGCATTTT.

The gene calls are TRBV15 and TRBJ1-3, with 8 bases aligning to TRBD1. The germline gives CDR1 LNHNV, CDR2 YYDKDF (reference sequence). This CDR3 spans 15 amino acids. V trimming: 4 bases; J trimming: 4 bases; junction bases outside the gene matches: 6. The CDR3 reads CATSTDRGPGNTIYF. Here the CDR3 DNA reads TGTGCCACCAGCACAGACAGGGGACCCGGAAACACCATATATTTT.

The V call is TRBV7-8, the J call TRBJ1-1; D ambiguous. The germline V gene has CDR1 SGHVS and CDR2 FQNEAQ. The CDR3 totals 16 residues. The germline V and J ends were trimmed by 5 bases and 1 base, with 17 bases remaining between them. CDR3 region: CASSPRGTGRNTEAFF. CDR3 DNA: TGTGCCAGCAGCCCCCGAGGAACCGGGAGGAACACTGAAGCTTTCTTT.

The V call is TRBV6-6, the J call TRBJ2-7, with TRBD1 identical over 8 bases. Germline assignment: CDR1 MNHNY and CDR2 SVGAGI (reference sequence). This CDR3 region has 15 residues. Trimming cost V 2 bases and J 0 bases; bases outside gene matches: 3. CDR3: CASSYPDRGSYEQYF. The CDR3 DNA reads as TGTGCCAGCAGTTACCCCGACAGGGGCTCCTACGAGCAGTACTTC.

This sequence joins TRBV20-1 and TRBJ1-2; D unresolved. CDR1 DFQATT and CDR2 SNEGSKA come from the germline V gene (reference sequence). The V end was cut by 5 bases, the J end by 14 bases, with 12 bases between. CDR3 length equals 9 residues. The CDR3 loop reads CSAQPYGTF. The CDR3 DNA reads TGCAGTGCTCAGCCCTACGGGACCTTC.

The chain has TRBV5-1 and TRBJ2-7; 8 bases agree with TRBD1. The CDR3 extends over 16 amino acids. The germline gives CDR1 SGHRS, CDR2 YFSETQ. J gave up 0 bases and V 4 bases, and 9 bases lay outside the gene matches. In nucleotides, the CDR3 is TGCGCCAGCAGCAAAGGACCGGGACAGGACTCCTACGAGCAGTACTTC. Encoded protein: CASSKGPGQDSYEQYF.

This clone was observed once. The chain employs TRBV3-1 (or the pseudogene TRBV3-2) and TRBJ1-4; D remains unclear. V dropped 0 bases and J dropped 3 bases, with 8 bases sitting between them. There are 15 residues in the CDR3. The germline CDR1 and CDR2 sequences are LGHDT and YNNKEL (reference sequence). CDR3 DNA: TGTGCCAGCAGCCAAGATATACAGTCTAATGAAAAACTGTTTTTT. It yields the protein CASSQDIQSNEKLFF.

Only one count was recorded for this clone. In DNA form, the CDR3 reads TGCGCCAGTCGGACAGGGGGGGACACTGAAGCTTTCTTT. This sequence encodes CASRTGGDTEAFF. This sequence joins TRBV5-1 and TRBJ1-1; 10 positions agree with TRBD1. CDR3 size: 13 residues. Germline-derived CDR1 and CDR2 are SGHRS and YFSETQ. Germline trimming cut 8 bases from V and 3 bases from J; bases unmatched to any gene: 4.

The chain employs TRBV27 and TRBJ2-2; perhaps TRBD1 as D (5 bases). Trimming shortened V by 9 bases and J by 0 bases, and 17 bases separated the two germline ends. This CDR3 comprises 16 residues. Germline loops: CDR1 MNHEY, CDR2 SMNVEV (reference sequence). The CDR3 sequence is CARQETEKANTGELFF. In DNA form, the CDR3 reads TGTGCCAGGCAGGAGACAGAAAAAGCGAACACCGGGGAGCTGTTTTTT.

This clone was counted between two and nine times. The rearrangement links TRBV12-2 to TRBJ1-5. TRBV12-2 has pseudogene status. This CDR3 is built from 17 residues. In nucleotides, the CDR3 is TGTGCAAGTCGCCCACCGGCCTCCAAGAGGGGCAATCAGCCCCAGCATTTT. This sequence encodes CASRPPASKRGNQPQHF.

The chain employs TRBV18 and TRBJ2-6; 9 nucleotides align to TRBD1. The CDR3 length is 18 residues. The germline V gene has CDR1 KGHSH and CDR2 LQKENI. After removal of 3 bases from V and 0 bases from J, the junction contained 6 bases not matched to a gene. The CDR3 DNA follows: TGTGCCAGCTCACCCCCGGGACAGGGAAGCTCTGGGGCCAACGTCCTGACTTTC. Protein sequence: CASSPPGQGSSGANVLTF.